These 6 T cell receptor beta chains came from one sample sequenced in a study of cytomegalovirus exposure and HLA in healthy donors. With 60 Vbeta and 13 Jbeta primers, the PCR was carried out. Here immunoSEQ multiplex PCR was the method, and the copy in TCRdb shows in-frame clones only, minus some. With 41,000 or so clones in the sample, the ten largest clones hold more than 5%. The sample consisted of PBMCs. Receptors were obtained from a man younger than 45 in good health and CMV-seronegative.

This rearrangement joins TRBV5-6 to TRBJ2-7; D is perhaps TRBD1 (6 bases). This CDR3 spans 17 amino acids. Trimming removed 4 bases at V and 0 bases at J, with 20 bases between. Germline lookup yields CDR1 SGHDT and CDR2 YYEEEE. In DNA form, the CDR3 reads TGTGCCAGCAGCCTATCGATTGGTACAGGGCTCTCCTACGAGCAGTACTTC. The encoded protein is CASSLSIGTGLSYEQYF. The full variable domain, rest sourced from reference TRBV5-6 and TRBJ2-7, is DAGVTQSPTHLIKTRGQQVTLRCSPKSGHDTVSWYQQALGQGPQFIFQYYEEEERQRGNFPDRFSGHQFPNYSSELNVNALLLGDSALYLCASSLSIGTGLSYEQYFGPGTRLTVT.

This chain uses TRBV7-2 with TRBJ1-4; 7 positions agree with TRBD1. From germline, CDR1 is SGHTA and CDR2 FQGNSA. The CDR3 is 14 residues long. The J segment lost 7 bases and the V segment lost 1 base, leaving 3 bases of the junction unmatched. CDR3 sequence reads: CASSLVGTAEKLFF. The CDR3, as DNA: TGTGCCAGCAGCTTAGTGGGGACAGCTGAAAAACTGTTTTTT.

V and J are TRBV12-2 and TRBJ2-6; no DNA check was done on the table's D call, TRBD1. TRBV12-2 is listed as a pseudogene. CDR3 size: 20 residues. CDR3 coding DNA: TGTGCAAGTCGCCCACCATATGAGACAGGGTCGGGCTCTGGGGCCAACGTCCTGACTTTC. Protein sequence: CASRPPYETGSGSGANVLTF.

This chain links TRBV11-2 with TRBJ1-1, with a weak D call TRBD1 (6 bases). The CDR3 runs 14 residues. Germline loops: CDR1 SGHAT, CDR2 FQNNGV. Trimming removed 2 bases at V and 6 bases at J, with 13 bases between. The CDR3 spells CASSLKGGGPEAFF. The CDR3 DNA sequence: TGTGCCAGCAGCTTAAAAGGGGGGGGTCCTGAAGCTTTCTTT.

The chain couples TRBV6-5 to TRBJ2-3, with 8 nucleotides matching TRBD2. Per germline, CDR1 MNHEY and CDR2 SVGAGI. With V trimmed by 4 bases and J by 7 bases, 4 bases remained unmatched. The CDR3 is made up of 13 amino acids. CDR3 sequence reads: CASSSGRANTQYF. For the CDR3, the DNA is TGTGCCAGCAGTTCCGGGAGGGCCAATACGCAGTATTTT.

This chain joins TRBV27 and TRBJ2-2, with 8 bases identical to TRBD2. The V gene end was trimmed by 3 bases and the J gene end by 6 bases; junction bases not matched to a gene: 0. The CDR3 length is 13 residues. Germline loops: CDR1 MNHEY, CDR2 SMNVEV (reference sequence). DNA of the CDR3: TGTGCCAGCAGTTTGCGGGGGGCCGGGGAGCTGTTTTTT. It encodes CASSLRGAGELFF.